The 5 T cell receptor beta chains below all came from one sample that was sequenced in a study of cytomegalovirus exposure and HLA in healthy donors. Generated by immunoSEQ multiplex PCR, the TCRdb table keeps only in-frame clones and is missing some. The repertoire holds 250,000 to 400,000 clones, with around 90% as singletons. The material sequenced was PBMCs. The origin of the receptors is a man aged 30 to 39 in good health and CMV-seronegative.

The chain carries TRBV6-6 and TRBJ1-2; D ambiguous. From germline, CDR1 is MNHNY and CDR2 SVGAGI (reference sequence). There are 13 residues in the CDR3. V was trimmed by 4 bases and J by 6 bases, leaving 12 bases between them. CDR3 amino acids: CASSLIPENGYTF. CDR3 nucleotides: TGTGCCAGCAGTTTAATTCCTGAGAATGGCTACACCTTC.

The chain carries TRBV6-5 and TRBJ2-7; 8 positions agree with TRBD1. V lost 6 bases and J lost 2; bases outside the gene matches: 9. This CDR3 comprises 15 residues. Germline loops: CDR1 MNHEY, CDR2 SVGAGI. In nucleotides, the CDR3 is TGTGCCAGCAGCCCTACAGGGGGTCTCACCTACGAGCAGTACTTC. The encoded protein is CASSPTGGLTYEQYF.

The rearrangement uses TRBV11-2 and TRBJ2-3; TRBD2 agrees at 8 bases. This CDR3 has 17 amino acids. CDR1 is SGHAT and CDR2 is FQNNGV in the germline V gene. J lost 1 base, V lost 3 bases, and 9 bases had no gene match. CDR3 nucleotide sequence: TGTGCCAGCAGCTTCCCCCGGGGTAGCGGGGGCACAGATACGCAGTATTTT. Amino acids: CASSFPRGSGGTDTQYF.

CDR3 in amino acids: CATSRFPQQGTGELFF. In nucleotides, the CDR3 is TGTGCCACCAGCAGATTTCCTCAACAGGGCACCGGGGAGCTGTTTTTT. This chain joins TRBV15 and TRBJ2-2, with D possibly TRBD1 on 6 matching bases. CDR1 and CDR2 from the germline V gene are LNHNV and YYDKDF (reference sequence). V lost 2 bases to trimming and J lost 4 bases, with 14 bases between them. The CDR3 is 16 residues long. Drawing the rest from reference TRBV15 and TRBJ2-2, the complete variable domain is DAMVIQNPRYQVTQFGKPVTLSCSQTLNHNVMYWYQQKSSQAPKLLFHYYDKDFNNEADTPDNFQSRRPNTSFCFLDIRSPGLGDTAMYLCATSRFPQQGTGELFFGEGSRLTVL.

The chain uses TRBV7-6 and TRBJ1-5; no clear D gene. Trimming took off 1 base at V and 0 bases at J, with 7 bases between the two ends. The CDR3 length is 15 residues. CDR1 and CDR2 from the germline V gene are SGHVS and FNYEAQ. The CDR3 is CASSLGHFSNQPQHF. CDR3 sequence (DNA): TGTGCCAGCAGCTTAGGACATTTTAGCAATCAGCCCCAGCATTTT.